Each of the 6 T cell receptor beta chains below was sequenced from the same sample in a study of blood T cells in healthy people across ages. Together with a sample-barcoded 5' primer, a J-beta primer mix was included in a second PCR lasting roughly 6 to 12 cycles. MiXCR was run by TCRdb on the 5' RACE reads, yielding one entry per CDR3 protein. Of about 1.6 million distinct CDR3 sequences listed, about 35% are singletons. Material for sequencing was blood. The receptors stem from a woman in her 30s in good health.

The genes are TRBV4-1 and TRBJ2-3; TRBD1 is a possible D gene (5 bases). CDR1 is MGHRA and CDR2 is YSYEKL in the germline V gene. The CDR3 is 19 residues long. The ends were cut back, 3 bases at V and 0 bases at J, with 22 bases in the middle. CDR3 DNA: TGCGCCAGCAGCCAGGACACCGGACCCGTGCGAACTAGCACAGATACGCAGTATTTT. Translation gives CASSQDTGPVRTSTDTQYF.

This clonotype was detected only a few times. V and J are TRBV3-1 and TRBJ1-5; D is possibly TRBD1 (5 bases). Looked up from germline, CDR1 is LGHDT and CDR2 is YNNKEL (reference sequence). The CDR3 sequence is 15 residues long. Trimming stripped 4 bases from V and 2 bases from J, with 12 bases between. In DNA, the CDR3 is TGTGCCAGCAGCCTCAAGGGGCAGGGCAATCAGCCCCAGCATTTT. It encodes CASSLKGQGNQPQHF.

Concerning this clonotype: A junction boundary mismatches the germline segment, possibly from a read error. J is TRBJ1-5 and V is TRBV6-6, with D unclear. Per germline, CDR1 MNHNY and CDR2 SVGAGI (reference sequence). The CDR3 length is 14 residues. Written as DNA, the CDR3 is TGTGTCAGCAGGCCCCCTGATGGGAATCAGCCCCAGCATTTT. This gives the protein CVSRPPDGNQPQHF.

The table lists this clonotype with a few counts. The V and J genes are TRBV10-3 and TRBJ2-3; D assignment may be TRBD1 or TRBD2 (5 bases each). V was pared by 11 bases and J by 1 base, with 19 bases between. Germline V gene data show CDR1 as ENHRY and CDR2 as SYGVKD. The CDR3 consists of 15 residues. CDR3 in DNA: TGTGCCTCGGGGCCAGGGATGCGGGGCACAGATACGCAGTATTTT. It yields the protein CASGPGMRGTDTQYF.

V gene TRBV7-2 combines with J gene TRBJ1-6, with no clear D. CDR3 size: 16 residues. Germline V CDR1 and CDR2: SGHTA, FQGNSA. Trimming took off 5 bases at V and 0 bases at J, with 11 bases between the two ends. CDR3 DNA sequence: TGTGCCAGCAGCCCCACGTCCGGCTCCTATAATTCACCCCTCCACTTT. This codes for CASSPTSGSYNSPLHF. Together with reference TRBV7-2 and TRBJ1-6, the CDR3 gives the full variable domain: GAGVSQSPSNKVTEKGKDVELRCDPISGHTALYWYRQSLGQGLEFLIYFQGNSAPDKSGLPSDRFSAERTGGSVSTLTIQRTQQEDSAVYLCASSPTSGSYNSPLHFGNGTRLTVT.

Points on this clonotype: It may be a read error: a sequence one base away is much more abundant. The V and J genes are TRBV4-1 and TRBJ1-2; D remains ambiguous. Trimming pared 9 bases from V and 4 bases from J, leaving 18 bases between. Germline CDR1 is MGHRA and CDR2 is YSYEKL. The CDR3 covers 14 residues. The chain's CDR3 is CASREAGISYGYTF. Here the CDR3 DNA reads TGCGCCAGTAGGGAGGCCGGGATTAGCTATGGCTACACCTTC.